The 20 T cell receptor beta chains in this list originate from one sample, sequenced in a study of identical twins. Each CDR3 protein is one row after TCRdb ran MiXCR on the 5' RACE reads. The table has 350,000 to 600,000 distinct CDR3 sequences, 14% seen once. This sample also belongs to another study, concerning yellow fever vaccine responses in identical twins.

The sequencing input was CD4+ T cells sorted from blood. Every receptor here comes from a woman aged 18 to 35 in good health.

The table lists this clonotype with many counts. The chain employs TRBV5-1 and TRBJ2-3; D tentatively reads TRBD1 or TRBD2 (5 bases each). This CDR3 spans 13 amino acids. V lost 3 bases and J lost 9, with 14 bases in between. Germline CDR1 SGHRS, CDR2 YFSETQ. The CDR3 sequence: CASSWDPQETQYF. The CDR3 DNA follows: TGCGCCAGCAGCTGGGACCCCCAAGAAACGCAGTATTTT.

This clonotype was found many times. The rearrangement uses TRBV2 and TRBJ2-7; D possibly corresponds to TRBD2 (5 bases). CDR3 size: 13 residues. Germline V gene lookup returns CDR1 SNHLY and CDR2 FYNNEI. V was clipped by 3 bases and J by 3 bases, with 9 bases between them. This CDR3 is CASSDSGNYEQYF. In DNA, the CDR3 is TGTGCCAGCAGTGACTCGGGGAACTACGAGCAGTACTTC.

This clonotype turned up a few times. The V gene is TRBV20-1, the J gene TRBJ2-3, with D possibly TRBD2 on 6 matching bases. The germline V and J ends were trimmed by 0 bases and 2 bases, with 12 bases remaining between them. The CDR3 consists of 15 residues. Germline CDR1 DFQATT, CDR2 SNEGSKA (reference sequence). CDR3 protein: CSAREGGENTDTQYF. CDR3 bases: TGCAGTGCTAGAGAGGGCGGGGAGAACACAGATACGCAGTATTTT.

This clonotype appeared a few times. The V gene is TRBV5-1, the J gene TRBJ2-5; D unclear. Germline lookup yields CDR1 SGHRS and CDR2 YFSETQ. This CDR3 comprises 13 residues. V was shortened by 1 base and J by 6 bases, with 10 bases between the two germline ends. CDR3 in amino acids: CASSLLIGQTQYF. In DNA form, the CDR3 reads TGCGCCAGCAGCTTGCTGATTGGTCAGACCCAGTACTTC.

The rearrangement uses TRBV5-1 and TRBJ2-7, with D possibly TRBD2 on 6 matching bases. Germline CDR1 SGHRS, CDR2 YFSETQ. CDR3 length: 15 residues. Trimming cost V 3 bases and J 0 bases, with 13 bases left between them. Here the CDR3 reads CASSSGDVSSYEQYF. The CDR3 bases are TGCGCCAGCAGCTCGGGGGACGTGAGCTCCTACGAGCAGTACTTC.

This clonotype was seen a few times. V usage is TRBV20-1 and J usage is TRBJ2-5; 8 positions match TRBD2. From germline, CDR1 is DFQATT and CDR2 SNEGSKA (reference sequence). CDR3 length equals 15 residues. Trimming at V came to 1 base and at J to 4 bases, leaving 8 bases not matched to a gene. CDR3 nucleotides: TGCAGTGCTAGAGCTCCGGGAGGGCCTGGAGAGACCCAGTACTTC. Translated, it gives CSARAPGGPGETQYF.

The V and J genes are TRBV5-1 and TRBJ2-5; D is ambiguous. Trimming left V 2 bases short and J 0 bases short, with 5 bases between. CDR3 length: 13 residues. Germline V lookup: CDR1 SGHRS, CDR2 YFSETQ. The CDR3, as DNA: TGCGCCAGCAGCTTCCAGTACCAAGAGACCCAGTACTTC. The encoded protein is CASSFQYQETQYF.

This clonotype was counted a few times. V and J are TRBV29-1 and TRBJ2-1; no clear D gene. The V gene's germline CDR1 is SQVTM and CDR2 ANQGSEA. V lost 4 bases and J lost 4, with 8 bases in between. The CDR3 consists of 12 residues. The CDR3 sequence is CSVVPAYNEQFF. CDR3 sequence (DNA): TGCAGCGTTGTTCCGGCGTACAATGAGCAGTTCTTC.

This sequence joins TRBV10-3 and TRBJ1-5; D gene ambiguous. This CDR3 comprises 16 residues. In germline, CDR1 is ENHRY, CDR2 SYGVKD. The V gene lost 0 bases and the J gene lost 2 bases, with 11 bases spanning the gap. CDR3 in amino acids: CAISESEGLGNQPQHF. The CDR3, as DNA: TGTGCCATCAGTGAGTCTGAGGGATTGGGCAATCAGCCCCAGCATTTT.

The rearrangement uses TRBV20-1 and TRBJ2-3, with a possible D match to TRBD2 (6 bases). Germline V gives CDR1 DFQATT, CDR2 SNEGSKA (reference sequence). Trimming shortened V by 1 base and J by 1 base, and 15 bases separated the two germline ends. This CDR3 has 16 amino acids. Written as DNA, the CDR3 is TGCAGTGCTAGAGGATGGCCTAGCGAGCGCACAGATACGCAGTATTTT. It yields the protein CSARGWPSERTDTQYF.

The genes are TRBV11-2 and TRBJ2-1; TRBD2 matches at 15 bases. The CDR3 covers 20 residues. CDR1 is SGHAT, CDR2 FQNNGV, per germline. Germline trimming cut 4 bases from V and 0 bases from J; bases unmatched to any gene: 10. DNA of the CDR3: TGTGCCAGCAGCTCTACCGGGACTAGCGGGAGGCTGAGCTCCTACAATGAGCAGTTCTTC. Its protein product is CASSSTGTSGRLSSYNEQFF.

In its sample, this clonotype was seen a few times. V and J are TRBV10-1 and TRBJ2-5; no reliable D call. The V end lost 0 bases, the J end lost 4 bases, and 3 bases lay between the germline ends. This CDR3 has 12 residues. Per the germline V gene, CDR1 is WNHNN and CDR2 is SYGVQD (reference sequence). Here the CDR3 DNA reads TGCGCCAGCAGTGAGTCGGCAGAGACCCAGTACTTC. It specifies CASSESAETQYF.

The chain links TRBV13 to TRBJ2-7; the match to TRBD1 covers 7 bases. The V segment lost 1 base and the J segment 0 bases; nucleotides outside the gene matches: 12. Per germline, CDR1 PRHDT and CDR2 FYEKMQ (reference sequence). This CDR3 is built from 18 residues. The CDR3 region has the DNA TGTGCCAGCAGCTTAGAGGGCGTTGGGGGACAGAGCTCCTACGAGCAGTACTTC. It is translated as CASSLEGVGGQSSYEQYF.

This clonotype has only a few counts. The chain is built from TRBV12-3 or TRBV12-4 and TRBJ2-5; 12 nucleotides line up with TRBD2. This CDR3 has 15 residues. Germline trimming cut 3 bases from V and 7 bases from J; bases unmatched to any gene: 6. The CDR3 protein is CASSFRTSGNRTQYF. The CDR3 DNA reads as TGTGCCAGCAGTTTCCGGACTAGCGGGAATCGGACCCAGTACTTC.

This clonotype was picked up a small number of times. CDR3 coding DNA: TGTGCCAGCAGTTTGATAGGTAGCGGGGCCTACAATGAGCAGTTCTTC. Translation gives CASSLIGSGAYNEQFF. The chain employs TRBV12-3 or TRBV12-4 and TRBJ2-1, with TRBD2 matching 8 bases. CDR3 size: 16 residues. V dropped 3 bases and J dropped 2; count of bases not matched to a gene: 6.

The chain carries TRBV12-3 or TRBV12-4 and TRBJ2-1; D might be TRBD1 or TRBD2, each matching 6 bases. The CDR3 consists of 15 residues. V lost 6 bases, J lost 9 bases, and 21 bases lay in between. The CDR3 nucleotides are TGTGCCAGCAGCTCAGGGGTGGCTAGCGTCAGTGAGCAGTTCTTC. This sequence encodes CASSSGVASVSEQFF.

The chain uses TRBV7-3 and TRBJ2-1, with TRBD1 identical over 8 bases. This CDR3 spans 13 amino acids. Germline values: CDR1 SGHTA, CDR2 FQGTGA. V trimming: 5 bases; J trimming: 9 bases; junction bases outside the gene matches: 6. This chain's CDR3 is CASSLRQGREQFF. The CDR3 DNA reads TGTGCCAGCAGCCTACGACAGGGGCGTGAGCAGTTCTTC.

The gene calls are TRBV29-1 and TRBJ2-1; D is possibly TRBD1 (5 bases). Germline values: CDR1 SQVTM, CDR2 ANQGSEA. V was clipped by 4 bases and J by 7 bases, with 17 bases between them. The CDR3 is 14 residues long. CDR3: CSVVRESKGNEQFF. CDR3 sequence (DNA): TGCAGCGTTGTTAGGGAAAGTAAGGGGAATGAGCAGTTCTTC.

This clonotype came up many times. The V gene is TRBV7-6, the J gene TRBJ1-1, with no clear D. V was trimmed by 1 base and J by 3 bases, leaving 6 bases between them. The germline V gene has CDR1 SGHVS and CDR2 FNYEAQ. This CDR3 spans 13 amino acids. The CDR3 reads CASSLVVDTEAFF. CDR3 DNA sequence: TGTGCCAGCAGCTTAGTTGTGGACACTGAAGCTTTCTTT. The complete variable domain, with remaining parts taken from reference TRBV7-6 and TRBJ1-1, reads GAGVSQSPRYKVTKRGQDVALRCDPISGHVSLYWYRQALGQGPEFLTYFNYEAQQDKSGLPNDRFSAERPEGSISTLTIQRTEQRDSAMYRCASSLVVDTEAFFGQGTRLTVV.

The chain combines TRBV5-1 with TRBJ2-1; D might be TRBD1 or TRBD2, each matching 5 bases. Trimming pared 4 bases from V and 10 bases from J, leaving 18 bases between. This CDR3 region has 14 residues. Per germline, CDR1 SGHRS and CDR2 YFSETQ. CDR3 nucleotides: TGCGCCAGCAGCCTACCAGGGACGGGAAGGGAGCAGTTCTTC. Amino acids: CASSLPGTGREQFF.